This T cell receptor beta chain derives from a study of shared T cell receptors in the human thymus. The CDR3 spans 14 residues. The trim removed 4 bases at V and 4 bases at J, leaving 7 bases unmatched. Germline CDR1 is GTSNPN and CDR2 is SVGIG (reference sequence). Assay used: immunoSEQ multiplex PCR; TCRdb lists only in-frame clones, some missing. The sample carries more than 550,000 clones, approximately 85% recorded once. The same sample was also studied in work on human thymus T cells. That study adds: Thymus was obtained from resections taken during corrective heart surgery. Blood and thymic repertoires both appeared biased in V and J gene usage. There were highly overlapping thymic repertoires among unrelated individuals, as related research reported.

This chain joins TRBV30 and TRBJ2-4; 7 bases are shared with TRBD2. The TCR originated in a girl under three years old with a congenital heart defect. The sample taken for sequencing was thymocytes. The CDR3 DNA is TGTGCCTGGACCCCGGGGGGTGGGAAAAACATTCAGTACTTC. It codes for CAWTPGGGKNIQYF.